This record looks at one TCR beta chain sequence and its context. What it binds is not known. CDR1 and CDR2 (germline): SGHVS, FQNEAQ. The length of the CDR3 is 14 residues. V lost 5 bases and J 1 base, leaving 9 bases between the germline ends. This record comes from a study of cytomegalovirus exposure and HLA in healthy donors. The wider study: The 90 to 150 validation repertoires used a platform that matched the one used for the roughly 700 first-cohort repertoires, as a later analysis reported. General study findings and limits: For cytomegalovirus status, the classifier reportedly gave diagnoses with high specificity and sensitivity. The majority of TCR sequences were rare, yet some public TCRs appeared in many donors.

Clones were sequenced by immunoSEQ multiplex PCR, and TCRdb holds only the in-frame ones, with some missing. Of 71,000 or so clones listed, 94% are singletons. V is TRBV7-8 and J is TRBJ2-1; D is perhaps TRBD2 (6 bases). Source material: PBMCs. This TCR was recovered from a young woman in good health and CMV-seropositive. CDR3 amino acids: CASSQGLSYNEQFF. The CDR3 nucleotides are TGTGCCAGCAGCCAGGGACTTTCCTACAATGAGCAGTTCTTC.